Listed below are T cell receptor beta chains from one sample, sequenced in a study of blood T cell repertoires in COVID-19. Method: immunoSEQ multiplex PCR; TCRdb's copy keeps in-frame clones and lacks some. Here the sample spans about 210,000 clones, around 89% being singletons. Source material: PBMCs or T cells enriched from blood (not recorded which). The source of these receptors is a woman in her thirties or forties with acute COVID-19. CDR3s include the opening cysteine and the closing phenylalanine or tryptophan. D genes are given only for firm matches. The size field is filled for only some rows; it gives once, few, many or a size class.

clone_size	d_call	v_call	j_call	cdr3_nt	cdr3_aa
NA	NA	TRBV30	TRBJ2-2	TGTGCCTTACAGACAGCGAACACCGGGGAGCTGTTTTTT	CALQTANTGELFF
NA	NA	TRBV7-2	TRBJ1-2	TGTGCCAGCAGCCAAGGACAGACGTACTATGGCTACACCTTC	CASSQGQTYYGYTF
NA	NA	TRBV7-2	TRBJ1-2	TGTGCCAGCAGCAACCGTGGGGAGTGGGGCTACACCTTC	CASSNRGEWGYTF
NA	TRBD2	TRBV7-2	TRBJ2-2	TGTGCCAGCAGCGCTCGACTAGCGGGGGGGACCGGGGAGCTGTTTTTT	CASSARLAGGTGELFF
once	TRBD2	TRBV4-2	TRBJ2-3	TGTGCCAGCAGCCAAGATGTAGGAGCGGGGGGGCGAACAGATACGCAGTATTTT	CASSQDVGAGGRTDTQYF
NA	TRBD1	TRBV7-8	TRBJ2-3	TGTGCCAGCAGGCTAAGGGACAGGGGGCGCACAGATACGCAGTATTTT	CASRLRDRGRTDTQYF
NA	NA	TRBV24-1	TRBJ1-6	TGTGCCACCAGTGATTTTACCACGGATAATTCACCCCTCCACTTT	CATSDFTTDNSPLHF
few	NA	TRBV5-1	TRBJ2-5	TGCGCCAGCAGAGATCCACCGACATTTCAAGAGACCCAGTACTTC	CASRDPPTFQETQYF
NA	TRBD1	TRBV11-2	TRBJ2-5	TGTGCCAGCAGACGGGACAGGGCCGGGGAGACCCAGTACTTC	CASRRDRAGETQYF
NA	NA	TRBV7-2	TRBJ2-2	TGTGCCAGCAGCTTTGTGGCGGGGATGGACGGGGAGCTGTTTTTT	CASSFVAGMDGELFF
NA	NA	TRBV9	TRBJ2-1	TGTGCCAGCAGCGGGGGCCCAACTGAGCAGTTCTTC	CASSGGPTEQFF
NA	TRBD2	TRBV24-1	TRBJ2-2	TGTGCCACCAGTGATTTCCTCGGACTAGCGGGCAACGCGAACACCGGGGAGCTGTTTTTT	CATSDFLGLAGNANTGELFF
NA	TRBD1	TRBV18	TRBJ2-2	TGTGCCAGCTCACAGCTACCGGGACAGGGCGTTAGCACCGGGGAGCTGTTTTTT	CASSQLPGQGVSTGELFF
NA	NA	TRBV7-6	TRBJ1-1	TGTGCCAGCAGCTTAGGAGGAGGCCCGAACACTGAAGCTTTCTTT	CASSLGGGPNTEAFF
NA	TRBD2	TRBV13	TRBJ2-3	TGTGCCAGCAGCCCTAGCGGGGCCCGGGGAGATACGCAGTATTTT	CASSPSGARGDTQYF
NA	NA	TRBV6-5	TRBJ1-2	TGTGCCAGCAGCCCAGGATTTAATAACTATGGCTACACCTTC	CASSPGFNNYGYTF
NA	TRBD1	TRBV29-1	TRBJ2-2	TGCAGCGTTCGGGACAGGGGGCCTCAGAACACCGGGGAGCTGTTTTTT	CSVRDRGPQNTGELFF
once	NA	TRBV29-1	TRBJ2-2	TGCAGCGTTGAAGTCATCAACACCGGGGAGCTGTTTTTT	CSVEVINTGELFF
few	NA	TRBV5-4	TRBJ2-5	TGTGCCAGCAGCGGACGCGGGCCCACGGAGGAGACCCAGTACTTC	CASSGRGPTEETQYF
NA	NA	TRBV6-5	TRBJ1-4	TGTGCCAGCAGTTACTCGGGGGCAGGGCAGGGAAAACTGTTTTTT	CASSYSGAGQGKLFF
NA	NA	TRBV5-1	TRBJ2-7	TGCGCCAGCAGCTTGGGTGGGGGGGCGAACGAGCAGTACTTC	CASSLGGGANEQYF
NA	TRBD1	TRBV7-8	TRBJ1-1	TGTGCCAGCAGCTTGCAACAGGGGGCTACTGAAGCTTTCTTT	CASSLQQGATEAFF
NA	TRBD1	TRBV6-2/TRBV6-3	TRBJ1-6	TGTGCCAGCAGTCCACCCAGGGGGCCAAACTCACCCCTCCACTTT	CASSPPRGPNSPLHF
NA	NA	TRBV18	TRBJ1-2	TGTGCCAGCTCACCAAACCAGAATAACTATGGCTACACCTTC	CASSPNQNNYGYTF
NA	TRBD1	TRBV7-9	TRBJ1-2	TGTGCCAGCAGCCCGAACAGGGGGATAGACTATGGCTACACCTTC	CASSPNRGIDYGYTF
NA	TRBD1	TRBV11-2	TRBJ2-5	TGTGCCAGCAGCCAACAGGGGCTGCGGGAGACCCAGTACTTC	CASSQQGLRETQYF
NA	TRBD1	TRBV10-2	TRBJ1-4	TGCGCCAGCAGCGACAGGGGGCGCTTAATCGGTGAAAAACTGTTTTTT	CASSDRGRLIGEKLFF
once	NA	TRBV5-1	TRBJ2-1	TGCGCCAGCAGCTTGGGAGGGCATAGCTCCTACAATGAGCAGTTCTTC	CASSLGGHSSYNEQFF
NA	TRBD2	TRBV6-1	TRBJ2-2	TGTGCCAGCAGTCAAGCGGGAGGGCAAACCGGGGAGCTGTTTTTT	CASSQAGGQTGELFF
NA	TRBD1	TRBV27	TRBJ1-4	TGTGCCAGCAGTCGATTATTGAGGGGGCGTACAACTAATGAAAAACTGTTTTTT	CASSRLLRGRTTNEKLFF
NA	NA	TRBV13	TRBJ2-3	TGTGCCAGCAGCTTACCGGGGGTAACAGATACGCAGTATTTT	CASSLPGVTDTQYF
few	NA	TRBV2	TRBJ2-2	TGTGCCAGCAGGCGTCGAACCGGGGAGCTGTTTTTT	CASRRRTGELFF
NA	NA	TRBV19	TRBJ2-1	TGTGCCAGTAGTAGCGGACAGATTTACAATGAGCAGTTCTTC	CASSSGQIYNEQFF
NA	TRBD2	TRBV6-4	TRBJ2-1	TGTGCCAGCAGTGACGAGGCGGGAGGTTCCAATGAGCAGTTCTTC	CASSDEAGGSNEQFF
NA	NA	TRBV19	TRBJ1-1	TGTGCCAGTAGTATACTCAGAAACACTGAAGCTTTCTTT	CASSILRNTEAFF
many	TRBD1	TRBV2	TRBJ1-2	TGTGCCAGCAGTGAGCCCTATCGGACAGGGGACTATGGCTACACCTTC	CASSEPYRTGDYGYTF
NA	NA	TRBV3-1/TRBV3-2	TRBJ2-7	TGTGCCAGCAGCCATAGGACACGATACGAGCAGTACTTC	CASSHRTRYEQYF
NA	NA	TRBV28	TRBJ2-5	TGTGCCAGCAGTTTACCCGGGGAGTACCAAGAGACCCAGTACTTC	CASSLPGEYQETQYF
NA	NA	TRBV5-1	TRBJ1-2	TGCGCCACCCGAATAGATGACAGGTCCAACTATGGCTACACCTTC	CATRIDDRSNYGYTF
NA	NA	TRBV2	TRBJ1-5	TGTGCCAGCAGTGCTGTGGGGCTGTCCCAGCCCCAGCATTTT	CASSAVGLSQPQHF
NA	NA	TRBV7-6	TRBJ1-6	TGTGCCAGCAGCTTAATAGGCGCGGGAAATTCACCCCTCCACTTT	CASSLIGAGNSPLHF
NA	NA	TRBV7-9	TRBJ2-7	TGTGCCAGCAGCTTATTGGGCCGGGGGATTGCCTACGAGCAGTACTTC	CASSLLGRGIAYEQYF
NA	NA	TRBV5-8	TRBJ2-1	TGTGCCAGCTTTCTTCGGGAGCTAGTGGCTCATGAGCAGTTCTTC	CASFLRELVAHEQFF
NA	NA	TRBV9	TRBJ1-2	TGTGCCAGCAGCGTAGAAACAGGCTATGGCTACACCTTC	CASSVETGYGYTF
NA	NA	TRBV7-2	TRBJ2-6	TGTGCCAGCAGCTACCCAGGTACTGGGGCCAACGTCCTGACTTTC	CASSYPGTGANVLTF
NA	NA	TRBV3-1/TRBV3-2	TRBJ2-1	TGTGCCAGCAGCAGAACAGGTTCCTCCTACAATGAGCAGTTCTTC	CASSRTGSSYNEQFF
NA	NA	TRBV18	TRBJ1-2	TGTGCCAGCTCAGCGGCCCAGGGTTACAATGGCTACACCTTC	CASSAAQGYNGYTF